Listed below are T cell receptor beta chains from one sample, sequenced in a study of low-dose radiotherapy and immunotherapy resistance in tumors. One entry per CDR3 protein, called by TCRdb with MiXCR from the reads. The sample carries tens of thousands of distinct CDR3 sequences, around a third recorded once. Sequenced here: PBMCs, sampled before treatment. The source of these receptors is a male donor with gallbladder cancer. Each CDR3 is given with its conserved first and last residue. The order of the fields is D gene, V gene, J gene, clone size, CDR3 DNA, CDR3 protein. The D gene is left open where the match is weak. Expanded clones are given a class, and other clones once, few, many or no size at all.

TRBD2	TRBV7-9	TRBJ2-3	many	TGTGCCAGCAGCTCCTACAGCGGGAGGGGCACAGATACGCAGTATTTT	CASSSYSGRGTDTQYF
TRBD2	TRBV5-1	TRBJ2-4	.	TGCGCCAGCAGAGAGGGAGCGGGATTAGCCAAAAACATTCAGTACTTC	CASREGAGLAKNIQYF
TRBD2	TRBV7-6	TRBJ2-2	many	TGTGCCAGCAGCGGATGGACTAGCGGGGGAACCGGGGAGCTGTTTTTT	CASSGWTSGGTGELFF
.	TRBV28	TRBJ1-4	.	TGTGCCAGCACCGACCCCGGAGGGCAGTTCAATGAAAAACTGTTTTTT	CASTDPGGQFNEKLFF
.	TRBV12-3/TRBV12-4	TRBJ2-2	.	TGTGCCAGCAGTTTAGCAGGGCCGAACACCGGGGAGCTGTTTTTT	CASSLAGPNTGELFF
.	TRBV2	TRBJ2-7	.	TGTGCCAGCAGACCCGACGGCTACGAGCAGTACTTC	CASRPDGYEQYF
TRBD2	TRBV24-1	TRBJ2-5	medium-sized	TGTGCCACCAGTGATTTTGTTAGCGGGTACGAAGAGACCCAGTACTTC	CATSDFVSGYEETQYF
.	TRBV29-1	TRBJ2-7	many	TGCAGCGTTGAAACAGGGGAGGAATACGAGCAGTACTTC	CSVETGEEYEQYF
TRBD1	TRBV29-1	TRBJ2-3	medium-sized	TGCAGCGTTGGGACAGGGGCCGACACAGATACGCAGTATTTT	CSVGTGADTDTQYF
.	TRBV4-1	TRBJ1-4	few	TGCGCCAGCAGCCAAGGACTCGGAGGGGACGGGAAACTGTTTTTT	CASSQGLGGDGKLFF
.	TRBV19	TRBJ2-3	many	TGTGCCAGTACATCCGAGGAGGATACGCAGTATTTT	CASTSEEDTQYF
TRBD2	TRBV6-2/TRBV6-3	TRBJ2-1	.	TGTGCCAGCACCGGGAGGGGGACTAGCGGGAGACAATACAATGAGCAGTTCTTC	CASTGRGTSGRQYNEQFF
.	TRBV4-1	TRBJ2-1	many	TGCGCCAGCAGCCAAGATACAGGGTTAATTCGGAATGAGCAGTTCTTC	CASSQDTGLIRNEQFF
.	TRBV20-1	TRBJ2-2	.	TGCAGTGCTTCGATACTTATAACCGGGGAGCTGTTTTTT	CSASILITGELFF
TRBD2	TRBV15	TRBJ2-2	many	TGTGCCACCAGCAGAGGAGCGGGAGGGACCGGGGAGCTGTTTTTT	CATSRGAGGTGELFF
.	TRBV28	TRBJ2-5	medium-sized	TGTGCCAGCAGTTTGCCCAAAGAGACCCAGTACTTC	CASSLPKETQYF
.	TRBV20-1	TRBJ2-3	many	TGCAGTGCCTACTTTCGTAGCACAGATACGCAGTATTTT	CSAYFRSTDTQYF
.	TRBV2	TRBJ2-6	.	TGTGCCAGCAGTGAAGCGCTTCGAGGTGGGGCCAACGTCCTGACTTTC	CASSEALRGGANVLTF
TRBD1	TRBV5-1	TRBJ2-4	.	TGCGCCAGCAGCTTGACAGGGGACATAAACATTCAGTACTTC	CASSLTGDINIQYF
.	TRBV12-3/TRBV12-4	TRBJ2-3	.	TGTGCCAGCATGACTAGTAGAGATACGCAGTATTTT	CASMTSRDTQYF
.	TRBV7-2	TRBJ1-3	many	TGTGCCAGCAGCTTAGCGCATGGGGGCCTCTCTGGAAACACCATATATTTT	CASSLAHGGLSGNTIYF
TRBD2	TRBV9	TRBJ2-1	.	TGTGCCAGCAGCGTAGGGGCAACGCTAGCGGGGGGGAACTTC	CASSVGATLAGGNF
.	TRBV5-4	TRBJ2-2	few	TGTGCCAGCAGCTTGGTAGGGCAGGCGAACACCGGGGAGCTGTTTTTT	CASSLVGQANTGELFF
.	TRBV12-3/TRBV12-4	TRBJ2-1	many	TGTGCCAGCAGTTTTAGGAATGAGCAGTTCTTC	CASSFRNEQFF
.	TRBV7-9	TRBJ2-4	.	TGTGCCAGCAGCTTAGCAGGCCCCGGCGATCGTAACATTCAGTACTTC	CASSLAGPGDRNIQYF
.	TRBV5-1	TRBJ1-2	.	TGCGCCAGCAGCTTGGCCGACCCAGGGCGGAACTATGGCTACACCTTC	CASSLADPGRNYGYTF
TRBD1	TRBV28	TRBJ2-5	.	TGTGCCAGCAGTTTATCAACAGGGGGCTTTGAGACCCAGTACTTC	CASSLSTGGFETQYF
.	TRBV6-1	TRBJ2-3	many	TGTGCCAGCAGTTACGGTCAGGCGGCTCTGCTGAGGCAGTATTTT	CASSYGQAALLRQYF
TRBD2	TRBV12-3/TRBV12-4	TRBJ2-1	medium-sized	TGTGCCAGCAGTTTTGGAGCGGGGATTTACAATGAGCAGTTCTTC	CASSFGAGIYNEQFF